This record covers a single T cell receptor beta chain. This sample is part of a study of cytomegalovirus exposure and HLA in healthy donors. Study details: The same platform used for the roughly 650 first-cohort repertoires was also used for the 95 to 150 validation repertoires, as a later analysis reported.

TCRdb's table, derived via immunoSEQ multiplex PCR, lists solely in-frame clones and lacks some. The sample lists about 120,000 clones; more than 70% were seen once. The germline V gene has CDR1 SEHNR and CDR2 FQNEAQ (reference sequence). J lost 3 bases, V lost 0 bases, and 4 bases had no gene match. This CDR3 region has 16 residues. Material: PBMCs. This clonotype was sampled from a woman in her twenties or thirties in good health and CMV-seronegative. This chain uses TRBV7-9 with TRBJ2-1, with TRBD2 matching 8 bases. The CDR3 spells CASSLATGGNYNEQFF. As DNA, the CDR3 is TGTGCCAGCAGCTTAGCAACGGGGGGGAACTACAATGAGCAGTTCTTC. Together with reference TRBV7-9 and TRBJ2-1, the CDR3 gives the full variable domain: DTGVSQNPRHKITKRGQNVTFRCDPISEHNRLYWYRQTLGQGPEFLTYFQNEAQLEKSRLLSDRFSAERPKGSFSTLEIQRTEQGDSAMYLCASSLATGGNYNEQFFGPGTRLTVL.